This TCR beta chain stems from a study of blood T cell repertoires in COVID-19. At the level of the study: Material from acute and convalescent COVID-19 was sourced from the United States, Italy and Spain.

Assignment of participants to cohorts was predicated upon participant-reported clinical history. Exposed volunteers were people who met a COVID-19 case within 2 weeks before study entry. The data were produced by immunoSEQ multiplex PCR, yet TCRdb's version contains in-frame clones alone and is incomplete. Of 350,000 to 500,000 clones detected, 70% to 90% appear once; the ten largest clones hold 1.4%. V dropped 5 bases and J dropped 2 bases, with 10 bases sitting between them. This CDR3 contains 13 residues. CDR1 and CDR2 (germline): MNHEY, SMNVEV (reference sequence). Sequencing used PBMCs or T cells enriched from blood (not recorded which). The chain has TRBV27 and TRBJ2-7; D not certain. The receptor was derived from a woman younger than 35 who had been exposed to COVID-19. CDR3 loop: CASSDRRAYEQYF. CDR3 nucleotide sequence: TGTGCCAGCAGTGATCGACGGGCCTACGAGCAGTACTTC.